This TCR beta chain was profiled in a study of T-cell reconstitution after alpha-beta-depleted transplantation in children. Study conclusions and caveats: Where some patients showed high TCRbeta diversity at day 60, it came from recipient T cells and thymic progenitors that had survived. Hyperexpanded clones declined; after one year, newly produced T cells mostly supplied diversity. About two months after transplant, alpha-beta T cells reportedly came from several hundred expanded graft clones.

Concerning this clonotype: Its antigen remains unknown.

V was shortened by 5 bases and J by 2 bases, with 21 bases between the two germline ends. The CDR3 is 17 amino acids. The TCRbeta library was prepared with unique molecular identifiers. TCRdb redid the calling of the PCR reads with MiXCR, one entry per CDR3 protein. Found here are just over 950,000 distinct CDR3 sequences, about 29% of them singletons; the top ten hold about 28%. This TCR derives from a boy under two years old who had a stem cell transplant for SCID, so the T cells may come from the graft donor. The chain uses TRBV12-3 or TRBV12-4 and TRBJ2-5, with D tentatively TRBD1 or TRBD2 (6 bases each). The input for sequencing was PBMCs, mostly from graft donor cells, taken 360 days after TCRalphabeta/CD19-depleted stem cell transplant. CDR3 sequence reads: CASSLWVGGGKQETQYF. CDR3 bases: TGTGCCAGCAGTCTCTGGGTTGGAGGGGGTAAACAAGAGACCCAGTACTTC.